This T cell receptor (beta chain) appears in the sequencing data of a study of T cell responses to AZD1222 COVID-19 vaccine. Note on this clone: As yet, its antigen is unknown.

Whole-study results and caveats: Spike-specific TCR breadth rose after two AZD1222 doses, and depth rose as well. Of the AZD1222 recipients, only five to seven were seropositive at baseline.

The table came from immunoSEQ multiplex PCR; TCRdb's copy has only in-frame clones and leaves some out. There are about 140,000 clones in the sample; around nine tenths occur only once, and 3% to 4.5% lies in the top ten. Trimming stripped 8 bases from V and 8 bases from J, with 12 bases between. Germline values: CDR1 MNHEY, CDR2 SVGAGI. CDR3 length equals 12 residues. This chain connects TRBV6-5 to TRBJ1-4; D perhaps matches TRBD1 (6 bases). The sample here was peripheral blood, taken on day 0 of AZD1222 vaccination. This TCR was sampled from an adult in good health. CDR3 region: CASGGGNEKLFF. DNA for the CDR3: TGTGCCAGCGGAGGGGGAAACGAAAAACTGTTTTTT.